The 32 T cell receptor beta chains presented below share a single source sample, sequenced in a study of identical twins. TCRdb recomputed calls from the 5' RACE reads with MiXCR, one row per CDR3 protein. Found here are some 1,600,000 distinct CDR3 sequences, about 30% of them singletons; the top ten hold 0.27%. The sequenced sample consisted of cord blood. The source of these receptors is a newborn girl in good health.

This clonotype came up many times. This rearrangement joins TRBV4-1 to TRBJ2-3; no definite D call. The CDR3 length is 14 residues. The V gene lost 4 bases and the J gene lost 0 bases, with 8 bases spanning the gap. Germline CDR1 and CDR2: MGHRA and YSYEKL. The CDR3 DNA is TGCGCCAGCAGCCCAACCTCTAGCACAGATACGCAGTATTTT. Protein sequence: CASSPTSSTDTQYF.

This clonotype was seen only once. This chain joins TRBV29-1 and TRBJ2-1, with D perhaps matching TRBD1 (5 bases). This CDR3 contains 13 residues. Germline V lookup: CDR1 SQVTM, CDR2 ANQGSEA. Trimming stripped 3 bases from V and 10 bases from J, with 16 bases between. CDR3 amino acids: CSVEMDISYEQFF. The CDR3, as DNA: TGCAGCGTTGAGATGGACATCTCCTACGAGCAGTTCTTC.

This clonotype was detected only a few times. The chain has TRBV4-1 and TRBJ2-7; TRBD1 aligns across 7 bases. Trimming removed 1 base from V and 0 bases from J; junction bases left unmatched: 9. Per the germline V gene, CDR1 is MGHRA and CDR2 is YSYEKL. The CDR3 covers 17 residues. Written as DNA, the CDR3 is TGCGCCAGCAGCCAAGCGGGGCCGGGACAGAGCTCCTACGAGCAGTACTTC. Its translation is CASSQAGPGQSSYEQYF.

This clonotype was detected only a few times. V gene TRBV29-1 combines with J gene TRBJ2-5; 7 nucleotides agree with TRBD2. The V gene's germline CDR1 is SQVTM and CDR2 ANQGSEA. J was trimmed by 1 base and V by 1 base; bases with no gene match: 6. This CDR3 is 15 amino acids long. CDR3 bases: TGCAGCGTTGAAGTCCGGGGGAGGGTCCAAGAGACCCAGTACTTC. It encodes CSVEVRGRVQETQYF.

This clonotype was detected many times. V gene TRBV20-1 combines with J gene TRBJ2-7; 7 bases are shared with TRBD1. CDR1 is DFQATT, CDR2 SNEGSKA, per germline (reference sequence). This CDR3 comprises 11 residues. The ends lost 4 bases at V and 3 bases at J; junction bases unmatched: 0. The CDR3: CSATGGYEQYF. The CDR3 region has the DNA TGCAGTGCTACAGGGGGCTACGAGCAGTACTTC.

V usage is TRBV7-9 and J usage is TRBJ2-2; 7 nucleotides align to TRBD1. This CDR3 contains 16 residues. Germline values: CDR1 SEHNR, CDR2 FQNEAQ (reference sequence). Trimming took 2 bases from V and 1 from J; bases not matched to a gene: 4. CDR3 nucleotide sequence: TGTGCCAGCAGCTTACCCCGGACAGGGAACACCGGGGAGCTGTTTTTT. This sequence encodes CASSLPRTGNTGELFF. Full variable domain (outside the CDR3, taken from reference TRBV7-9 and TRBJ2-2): DTGVSQNPRHKITKRGQNVTFRCDPISEHNRLYWYRQTLGQGPEFLTYFQNEAQLEKSRLLSDRFSAERPKGSFSTLEIQRTEQGDSAMYLCASSLPRTGNTGELFFGEGSRLTVL.

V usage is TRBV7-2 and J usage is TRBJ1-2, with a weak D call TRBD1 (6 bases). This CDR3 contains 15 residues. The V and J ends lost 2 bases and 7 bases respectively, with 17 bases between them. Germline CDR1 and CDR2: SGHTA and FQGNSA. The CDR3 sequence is CASSLILPGAPGYTF. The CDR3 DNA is TGTGCCAGCAGCTTAATTCTTCCGGGGGCGCCTGGCTACACCTTC.

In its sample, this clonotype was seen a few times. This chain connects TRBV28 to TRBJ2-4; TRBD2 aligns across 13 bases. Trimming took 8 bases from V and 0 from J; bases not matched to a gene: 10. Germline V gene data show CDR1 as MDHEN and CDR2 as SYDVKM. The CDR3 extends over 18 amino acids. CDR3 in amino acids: CASEPGLAGMQAKNIQYF. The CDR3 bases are TGTGCCAGCGAACCGGGACTAGCGGGAATGCAAGCCAAAAACATTCAGTACTTC.

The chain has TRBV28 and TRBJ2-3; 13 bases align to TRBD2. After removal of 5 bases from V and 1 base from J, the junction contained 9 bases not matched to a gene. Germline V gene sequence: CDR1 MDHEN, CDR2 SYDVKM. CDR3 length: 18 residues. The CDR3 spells CASSPGTSGKKGTDTQYF. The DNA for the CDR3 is TGTGCCAGCAGTCCCGGGACTAGCGGGAAAAAGGGCACAGATACGCAGTATTTT.

This CDR3 reads CASSRWDYHTGELFF. The DNA for the CDR3 is TGCGCCAGCAGCCGATGGGACTATCACACCGGGGAGCTGTTTTTT. This sequence joins TRBV5-1 and TRBJ2-2; 7 bases align to TRBD2. V lost 4 bases to trimming and J lost 3 bases; unmatched junction nucleotides: 6. Germline V gives CDR1 SGHRS, CDR2 YFSETQ. The CDR3 is 15 amino acids.

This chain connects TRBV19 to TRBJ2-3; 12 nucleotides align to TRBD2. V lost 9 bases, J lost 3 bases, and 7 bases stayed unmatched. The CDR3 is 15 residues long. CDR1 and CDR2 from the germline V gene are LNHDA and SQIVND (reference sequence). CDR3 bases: TGTGCCAGCAGCATCGGACTAGCGGGGACAGATACGCAGTATTTT. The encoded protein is CASSIGLAGTDTQYF.

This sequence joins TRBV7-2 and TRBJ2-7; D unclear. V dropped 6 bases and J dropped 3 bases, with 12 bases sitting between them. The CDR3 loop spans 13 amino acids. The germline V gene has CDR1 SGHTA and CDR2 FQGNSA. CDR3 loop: CASSPLGFYEQYF. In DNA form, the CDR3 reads TGTGCCAGCAGTCCCTTGGGATTCTACGAGCAGTACTTC.

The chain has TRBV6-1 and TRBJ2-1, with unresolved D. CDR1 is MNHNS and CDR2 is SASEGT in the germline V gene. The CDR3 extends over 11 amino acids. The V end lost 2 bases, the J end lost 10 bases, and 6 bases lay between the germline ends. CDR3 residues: CASSEQYEQFF. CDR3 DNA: TGTGCCAGCAGTGAACAATACGAGCAGTTCTTC.

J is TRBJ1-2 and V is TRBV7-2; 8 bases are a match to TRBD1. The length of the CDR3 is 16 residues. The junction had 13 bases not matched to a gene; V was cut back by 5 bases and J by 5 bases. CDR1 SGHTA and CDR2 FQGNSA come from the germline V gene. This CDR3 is CASSPPGTGAPYGYTF. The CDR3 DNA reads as TGTGCCAGCAGCCCTCCTGGGACAGGTGCTCCTTATGGCTACACCTTC.

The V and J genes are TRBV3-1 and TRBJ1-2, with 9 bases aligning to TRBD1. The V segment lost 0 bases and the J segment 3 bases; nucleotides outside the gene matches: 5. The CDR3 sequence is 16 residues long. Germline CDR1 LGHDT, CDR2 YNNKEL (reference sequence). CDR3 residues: CASSQDWDRADYGYTF. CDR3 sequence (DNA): TGTGCCAGCAGCCAAGATTGGGACAGGGCGGACTATGGCTACACCTTC.

The CDR3, as DNA: TGTGCCAGCAGCGCCACAAGGTTAGATACGCAGTATTTT. Translation: CASSATRLDTQYF. The gene calls are TRBV12-3 or TRBV12-4 and TRBJ2-3; no reliable D call. V gave up 6 bases and J gave up 5 bases, with 12 bases separating them. This CDR3 spans 13 amino acids.

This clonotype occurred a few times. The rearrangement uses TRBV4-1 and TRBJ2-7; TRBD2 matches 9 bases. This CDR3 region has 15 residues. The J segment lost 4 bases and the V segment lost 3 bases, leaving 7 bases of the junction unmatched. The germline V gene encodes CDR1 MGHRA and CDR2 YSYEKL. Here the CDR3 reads CASSHLAGKGYEQYF. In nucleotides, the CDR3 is TGCGCCAGCAGCCACCTAGCGGGAAAGGGATACGAGCAGTACTTC.

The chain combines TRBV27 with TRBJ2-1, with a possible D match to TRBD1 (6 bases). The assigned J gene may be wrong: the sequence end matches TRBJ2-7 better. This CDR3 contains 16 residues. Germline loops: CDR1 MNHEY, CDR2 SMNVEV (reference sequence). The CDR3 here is CASRSLGGSSYNEQYF. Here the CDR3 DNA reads TGTGCCAGCAGGTCTCTTGGGGGCAGCTCCTACAATGAGCAGTACTTC.

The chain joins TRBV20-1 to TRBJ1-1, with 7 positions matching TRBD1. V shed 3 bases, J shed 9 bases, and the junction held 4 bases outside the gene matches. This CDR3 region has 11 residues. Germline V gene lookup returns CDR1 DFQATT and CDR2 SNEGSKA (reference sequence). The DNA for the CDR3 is TGCAGTGCTAGGGGGGACAGTCAAGCTTTCTTT. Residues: CSARGDSQAFF.

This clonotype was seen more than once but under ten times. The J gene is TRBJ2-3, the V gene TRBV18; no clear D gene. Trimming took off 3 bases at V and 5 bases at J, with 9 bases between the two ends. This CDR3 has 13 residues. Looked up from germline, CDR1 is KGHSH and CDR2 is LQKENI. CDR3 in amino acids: CASSPNRGDTQYF. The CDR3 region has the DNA TGTGCCAGCTCACCTAACAGAGGAGATACGCAGTATTTT.

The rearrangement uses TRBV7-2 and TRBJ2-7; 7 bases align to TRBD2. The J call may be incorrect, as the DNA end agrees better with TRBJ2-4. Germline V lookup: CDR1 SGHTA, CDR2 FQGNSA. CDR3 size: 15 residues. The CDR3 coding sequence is TGTGCCAGCAGCTTAGGGGCAGCGGGGAAAAACATTCAGTACTTC. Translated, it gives CASSLGAAGKNIQYF.

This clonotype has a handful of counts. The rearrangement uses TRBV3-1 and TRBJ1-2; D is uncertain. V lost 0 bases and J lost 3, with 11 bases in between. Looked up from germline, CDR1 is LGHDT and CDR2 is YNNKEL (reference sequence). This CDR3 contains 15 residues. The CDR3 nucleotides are TGTGCCAGCAGCCAAGAGAATAGGGCAGACTATGGCTACACCTTC. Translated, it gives CASSQENRADYGYTF.

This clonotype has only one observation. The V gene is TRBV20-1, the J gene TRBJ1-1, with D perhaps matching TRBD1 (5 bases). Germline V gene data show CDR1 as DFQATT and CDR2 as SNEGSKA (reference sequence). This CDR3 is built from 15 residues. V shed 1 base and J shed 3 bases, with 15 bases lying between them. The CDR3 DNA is TGCAGTGCTAGAGTGCGGCAGGGAGGGGACACTGAAGCTTTCTTT. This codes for CSARVRQGGDTEAFF.

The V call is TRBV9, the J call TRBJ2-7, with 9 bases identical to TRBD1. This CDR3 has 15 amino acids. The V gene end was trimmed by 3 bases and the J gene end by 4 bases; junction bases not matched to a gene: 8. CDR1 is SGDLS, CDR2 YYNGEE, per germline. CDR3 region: CASSAGRDREYEQYF. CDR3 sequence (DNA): TGTGCCAGCAGCGCTGGGAGGGACAGGGAATACGAGCAGTACTTC.

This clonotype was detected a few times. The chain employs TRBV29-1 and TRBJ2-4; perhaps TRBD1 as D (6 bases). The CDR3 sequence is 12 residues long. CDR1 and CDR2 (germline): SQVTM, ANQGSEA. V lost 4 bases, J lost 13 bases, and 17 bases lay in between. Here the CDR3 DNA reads TGCAGCGTTGTGTCCCACAGGACAGAGCAGTACTTC. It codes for CSVVSHRTEQYF.

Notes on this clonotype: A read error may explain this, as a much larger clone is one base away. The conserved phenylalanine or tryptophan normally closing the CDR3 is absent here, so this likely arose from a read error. CDR3 sequence (DNA): TGTGCCAGCAGTTTACCCCGACTGGGACTGGATACGCAGTATTCT. Encoded protein: CASSLPRLGLDTQYS. This rearrangement joins TRBV12-3 or TRBV12-4 to TRBJ2-3, with D possibly TRBD2 on 6 matching bases. CDR3 length: 15 amino acids. V lost 2 bases and J 6 bases, leaving 15 bases between the germline ends.

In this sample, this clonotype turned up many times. CDR3 loop: CASSLRGTSSYEQYF. The CDR3 DNA is TGTGCCAGCAGTTTAAGGGGGACTAGCTCTTACGAGCAGTACTTC. The J gene is TRBJ2-7, the V gene TRBV12-3 or TRBV12-4; 9 nucleotides line up with TRBD2. The V gene end was trimmed by 2 bases and the J gene end by 4 bases; junction bases not matched to a gene: 6. The CDR3 totals 15 residues.

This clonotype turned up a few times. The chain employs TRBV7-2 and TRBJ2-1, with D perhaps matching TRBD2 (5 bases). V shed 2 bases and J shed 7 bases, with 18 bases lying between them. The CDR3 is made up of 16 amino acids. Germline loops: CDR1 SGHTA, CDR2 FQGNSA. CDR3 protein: CASSLRSIGLPNEQFF. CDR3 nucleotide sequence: TGTGCCAGCAGCTTAAGGTCGATCGGACTCCCTAATGAGCAGTTCTTC.

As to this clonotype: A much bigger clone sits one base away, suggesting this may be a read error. For the CDR3, the DNA is TGCAGTGCTAGGCCTAGCGGGGGCACAGATACGCGGTATTTT. This translates into CSARPSGGTDTRYF. The chain couples TRBV20-1 to TRBJ2-3, with TRBD2 identical over 10 bases. The germline CDR1 and CDR2 sequences are DFQATT and SNEGSKA (reference sequence). The CDR3 spans 14 residues.

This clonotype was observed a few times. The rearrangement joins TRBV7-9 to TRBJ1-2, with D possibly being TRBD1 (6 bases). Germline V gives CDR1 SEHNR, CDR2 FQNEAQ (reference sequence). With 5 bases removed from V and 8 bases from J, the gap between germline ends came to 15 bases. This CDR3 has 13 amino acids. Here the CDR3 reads CASSPTGLGGYTF. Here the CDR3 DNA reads TGTGCCAGCAGCCCGACAGGTCTAGGCGGCTACACCTTC.

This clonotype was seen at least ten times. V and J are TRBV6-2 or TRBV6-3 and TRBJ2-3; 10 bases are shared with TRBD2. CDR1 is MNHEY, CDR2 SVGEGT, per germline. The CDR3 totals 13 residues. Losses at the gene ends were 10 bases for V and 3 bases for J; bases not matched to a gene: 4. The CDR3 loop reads CAIPGLATDTQYF. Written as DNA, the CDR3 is TGTGCCATCCCGGGACTAGCGACAGATACGCAGTATTTT.

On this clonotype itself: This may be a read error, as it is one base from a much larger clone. The DNA of the CDR3 is TGCAGTGCTATAACGGGGGGGGAAACAGATACGCAGTATTTT. Its protein product is CSAITGGETDTQYF. The chain employs TRBV20-1 and TRBJ2-3; 8 bases are shared with TRBD2. The ends lost 4 bases at V and 3 bases at J; junction bases unmatched: 6. This CDR3 contains 14 residues. Germline V gives CDR1 DFQATT, CDR2 SNEGSKA (reference sequence).